This T cell receptor beta chain comes out of a study of T cell changes during pregnancy in multiple sclerosis. CDR1 is MNHEY and CDR2 is SVGAGI in the germline V gene. The ends lost 6 bases at V and 4 bases at J; junction bases unmatched: 11. The CDR3 loop spans 15 amino acids. Libraries were prepared by immunoSEQ multiplex PCR; TCRdb keeps only in-frame clonotypes and omits some of them. The sample lists 45,000 to 55,000 clones, over 90% occurring once. The receptor was isolated from a female donor with multiple sclerosis, enrolled in a pregnancy study. The chain is built from TRBV6-5 and TRBJ1-1; 7 bases align to TRBD1. This material consisted of peripheral blood, taken after pregnancy. CDR3 loop: CASSTGAPWGTEAFF. The CDR3 DNA reads as TGTGCCAGCAGCACAGGGGCTCCGTGGGGCACTGAAGCTTTCTTT.